The sequence of this TCR beta chain was determined in a study of shared clonotypes between healthy human individuals. Findings of the study overall: A reduction in generation probabilities was seen for non-shared clonotypes relative to those shared by all four donors.

The CDR3 is made up of 15 amino acids. The ends lost 5 bases at V and 7 bases at J; junction bases unmatched: 8. Germline V gene lookup returns CDR1 SNHLY and CDR2 FYNNEI. Turning to this clone: Its antigen is as yet unknown.

A CD45RA+ naive subset and a CD45RA-negative memory subset were split from CD4+ cells. The authors distributed each subset's genomic DNA evenly over several immunoSEQ plates. Repertoires were generated with immunoSEQ multiplex PCR, while TCRdb's copy carries only in-frame clones and drops some. The data contain about 1.1 million clones, around three quarters of them singletons. The material sequenced was memory CD4+ T cells from PBMCs. The sample's subset: CD45RA-negative fraction. The chain employs TRBV2 and TRBJ2-7, with 13 positions matching TRBD2. This TCR came from a man between 18 and 35 years old in good health. Some clones in this sample may be carry-over from other donors' samples. CDR3 coding DNA: TGTGCCAGCAGTACGGGACTAGCGGGACCAGGGGAGCAGTACTTC. Protein sequence: CASSTGLAGPGEQYF.